The present T cell receptor (beta chain) was sequenced within a study of identical twins. Points from the study as a whole: Twins' excess sharing was less marked for out-of-frame beta sequences.

Every donor was a healthy Caucasian. MiXCR was run by TCRdb on the 5' RACE reads, yielding one entry per CDR3 protein. In the table there are 700,000 or so distinct CDR3 sequences, 21% of which are singletons. The CDR3 is 12 amino acids. Trimming stripped 6 bases from V and 4 bases from J, with 10 bases between. From germline, CDR1 is MNHEY and CDR2 SMNVEV (reference sequence). This clonotype was observed many times. The antigen is undetermined. These records were also assigned to another study, of T cells expressing NK-cell markers. From that report: Dominant NKG2C+ clonotypes made up about 1.0-8% of CD8+ T cells in roughly 6 donors.

The sequencing input was PBMCs. The TCR originated in a woman under 30 in good health. The chain uses TRBV27 and TRBJ2-7; unclear D gene. The DNA of the CDR3 is TGTGCCAGCAGATCAATTGGGTACGAGCAGTACTTC. Translated, it gives CASRSIGYEQYF.